This section outlines one T cell receptor (beta chain) sequence together with its context. The antigen remains unidentified. The sample originates from a study of T cell responses to AZD1222 COVID-19 vaccine. Overall study: Samples with a second dose at about 4 or about 12 weeks were pooled together. Notes on the study in general: Baseline seropositives among AZD1222 recipients totaled only five to seven.

Germline-derived CDR1 and CDR2 are MNHEY and SMNVEV (reference sequence). The CDR3 is 17 amino acids. V lost 8 bases to trimming and J lost 3 bases; unmatched junction nucleotides: 17. Profiled with immunoSEQ multiplex PCR; TCRdb holds only in-frame clones, not every one. The table shows 140,000 to 150,000 clones, with under 95% occurring only once. The specimen was peripheral blood, collected on day 0 of AZD1222 vaccination. This receptor was obtained from an adult in good health. This sequence joins TRBV27 and TRBJ1-2, with TRBD1 identical over 8 bases. CDR3: CASYSFRGRLGDYGYTF. The CDR3 DNA reads TGTGCCAGCTACAGTTTCAGGGGGCGTCTTGGGGACTATGGCTACACCTTC.